A single sample gave rise to the 25 T cell receptor beta chains below, sequenced in a study of blood T cell repertoires in COVID-19. Sequenced by immunoSEQ multiplex PCR; TCRdb stores in-frame clones only, minus some. The sample has approximately 220,000 clones, around 82% seen once. The sequenced sample was PBMCs or T cells enriched from blood (not recorded which). These receptors originate from a woman aged 40 to 50 with acute COVID-19.

This clone has only a few counts. This CDR3 reads CASSLPGDTEAFF. As DNA, the CDR3 is TGTGCCAGCAGCTTACCAGGGGACACTGAAGCTTTCTTT. This chain links TRBV7-2 with TRBJ1-1; possibly TRBD1 for D (6 bases). Trimming removed 2 bases from V and 3 bases from J, with 7 bases in between. Germline CDR1 SGHTA, CDR2 FQGNSA. This CDR3 comprises 13 residues.

This clone has just one count. This rearrangement joins TRBV11-3 to TRBJ2-3, with 7 bases lining up with TRBD2. The length of the CDR3 is 13 residues. The trim removed 6 bases at V and 3 bases at J, leaving 3 bases unmatched. Germline lookup yields CDR1 SGHNT and CDR2 YENEEA. CDR3 DNA sequence: TGTGCCAGCAGTTTGCGGGAGACAGATACGCAGTATTTT. This gives the protein CASSLRETDTQYF.

The gene calls are TRBV27 and TRBJ2-7, with 14 bases that match TRBD2. V was clipped by 5 bases and J by 4 bases; unmatched bases: 4. Germline CDR1 reads MNHEY; CDR2 reads SMNVEV (reference sequence). The CDR3 runs to 15 residues. This chain's CDR3 is CASSPGTSGGYEQYF. In DNA, the CDR3 is TGTGCCAGCAGTCCAGGGACTAGCGGGGGATACGAGCAGTACTTC.

The gene calls are TRBV18 and TRBJ1-1, with D maybe TRBD1 (6 bases). Between the trimmed V and J ends, which lost 3 bases and 1 base, there was a span of 12 bases. Germline V gives CDR1 KGHSH, CDR2 LQKENI. The CDR3 consists of 15 residues. The CDR3 DNA sequence: TGTGCCAGCTCACCCCTGGACAGCCGGAACACTGAAGCTTTCTTT. Translated, it gives CASSPLDSRNTEAFF.

There are a few counts of this clone. This chain connects TRBV5-1 to TRBJ1-6; tentatively, D is TRBD1 (6 bases). V lost 4 bases and J 6 bases, leaving 11 bases between the germline ends. The CDR3 sequence is 14 residues long. Germline CDR1 reads SGHRS; CDR2 reads YFSETQ. CDR3: CASSAQGSNSPLHF. The CDR3 DNA follows: TGCGCCAGCAGCGCACAGGGTAGTAATTCACCCCTCCACTTT.

There are a few counts of this clone. The chain joins TRBV6-5 to TRBJ1-2, with a tentative D call TRBD1 (6 bases). The germline V gene has CDR1 MNHEY and CDR2 SVGAGI. The germline V and J ends were trimmed by 2 bases and 2 bases, with 12 bases remaining between them. This CDR3 has 15 residues. CDR3 region: CASSYAWTENYGYTF. The CDR3 bases are TGTGCCAGCAGTTACGCATGGACAGAGAACTATGGCTACACCTTC.

The chain is built from TRBV18 and TRBJ2-7; TRBD1 agrees at 9 bases. Germline CDR1 KGHSH, CDR2 LQKENI. V was clipped by 3 bases and J by 5 bases; unmatched bases: 11. The CDR3 runs 16 residues. The CDR3: CASSPGGTGSRDEQYF. The CDR3 coding sequence is TGTGCCAGCTCACCGGGGGGGACAGGGTCGAGGGACGAGCAGTACTTC.

V gene TRBV30 combines with J gene TRBJ2-5; D may be TRBD1 (6 bases). CDR3 length: 13 residues. Germline loops: CDR1 GTSNPN, CDR2 SVGIG (reference sequence). V lost 5 bases and J 5 bases, leaving 15 bases between the germline ends. The CDR3 nucleotides read TGTGCCTGGGGTAGACTGGGGGCGGAGACCCAGTACTTC. Protein: CAWGRLGAETQYF.

The chain combines TRBV7-2 with TRBJ2-3; TRBD2 agrees at 10 bases. This CDR3 region has 14 residues. CDR1 and CDR2 (germline): SGHTA, FQGNSA. J gave up 4 bases and V 3 bases, and 1 base lay outside the gene matches. The CDR3 reads CASSFGLAADTQYF. The CDR3 nucleotides are TGTGCCAGCAGCTTCGGACTAGCGGCAGATACGCAGTATTTT.

V gene TRBV10-3 combines with J gene TRBJ2-7; 9 nucleotides agree with TRBD1. The J segment lost 5 bases and the V segment lost 7 bases, leaving 9 bases of the junction unmatched. CDR3 length: 14 residues. The germline V gene encodes CDR1 ENHRY and CDR2 SYGVKD. This chain's CDR3 is CAINQGTGTHEQYF. In nucleotides, the CDR3 is TGTGCCATCAACCAAGGGACAGGGACCCACGAGCAGTACTTC.

This sequence joins TRBV2 and TRBJ2-2; 9 bases agree with TRBD1. Germline values: CDR1 SNHLY, CDR2 FYNNEI. This CDR3 is 15 amino acids long. V lost 4 bases to trimming and J lost 4 bases; unmatched junction nucleotides: 4. This CDR3 is CASSGDRVGTGELFF. CDR3 nucleotide sequence: TGTGCCAGCAGTGGGGACAGGGTGGGCACCGGGGAGCTGTTTTTT.

The chain combines TRBV7-2 with TRBJ1-3; possibly TRBD1 for D (6 bases). The germline V and J ends were trimmed by 1 base and 2 bases, with 12 bases remaining between them. This CDR3 contains 16 residues. The germline V gene has CDR1 SGHTA and CDR2 FQGNSA. CDR3 in DNA: TGTGCCAGCAGCTTAGATGGCCCAGGGGCTGGAAACACCATATATTTT. It yields the protein CASSLDGPGAGNTIYF. Full variable domain (missing parts from reference TRBV7-2 and TRBJ1-3): GAGVSQSPSNKVTEKGKDVELRCDPISGHTALYWYRQSLGQGLEFLIYFQGNSAPDKSGLPSDRFSAERTGGSVSTLTIQRTQQEDSAVYLCASSLDGPGAGNTIYFGEGSWLTVV.

This chain connects TRBV2 to TRBJ2-3; D is perhaps TRBD2 (6 bases). V was cut by 8 bases and J by 4 bases, with 16 bases left in between. This CDR3 is built from 14 residues. CDR1 is SNHLY and CDR2 is FYNNEI in the germline V gene. Here the CDR3 reads CASGGVGSADTQYF. CDR3 DNA: TGTGCCAGCGGGGGAGTCGGGAGCGCAGATACGCAGTATTTT.

The V and J genes are TRBV3-1 (or the pseudogene TRBV3-2) and TRBJ2-2, with D uncertain. Trimming took off 1 base at V and 4 bases at J, with 4 bases between the two ends. CDR1 and CDR2 (germline): LGHDT, YNNKEL (reference sequence). The CDR3 has 13 residues. The CDR3 bases are TGTGCCAGCAGCCAAGCGGGCACCGGGGAGCTGTTTTTT. It encodes CASSQAGTGELFF.

In its sample, this clone was seen a few times. This sequence joins TRBV6-5 and TRBJ2-5, with unresolved D. There are 14 residues in the CDR3. Germline-derived CDR1 and CDR2 are MNHEY and SVGAGI. The ends were cut back, 2 bases at V and 4 bases at J, with 11 bases in the middle. The CDR3 loop reads CASSYGSRPETQYF. CDR3 in DNA: TGTGCCAGCAGTTACGGGTCTAGACCAGAGACCCAGTACTTC.

This clone occurred once. The V gene is TRBV28, the J gene TRBJ2-2; 7 nucleotides agree with TRBD1. The CDR3 sequence is 14 residues long. V dropped 9 bases and J dropped 4; count of bases not matched to a gene: 8. Germline V gene sequence: CDR1 MDHEN, CDR2 SYDVKM. CDR3 bases: TGTGCCAGTTGCAGGGGGTCGGCCACCGGGGAGCTGTTTTTT. Translated: CASCRGSATGELFF. The whole variable domain, remainder taken from reference TRBV28 and TRBJ2-2, is DVKVTQSSRYLVKRTGEKVFLECVQDMDHENMFWYRQDPGLGLRLIYFSYDVKMKEKGDIPEGYSVSREKKERFSLILESASTNQTSMYLCASCRGSATGELFFGEGSRLTVL.

This clone was seen repeatedly, ten times or more. The chain links TRBV4-3 to TRBJ1-2; 10 nucleotides align to TRBD1. Germline values: CDR1 LGHNA, CDR2 YSLEER. The V and J ends lost 0 bases and 5 bases, in that order; junction bases with no gene match: 3. The CDR3 consists of 15 residues. DNA for the CDR3: TGCGCCAGCAGCCAAGATGGACAGGGGGAATATGGCTACACCTTC. This codes for CASSQDGQGEYGYTF.

The chain is built from TRBV5-1 and TRBJ2-7; D may be TRBD1 (6 bases). Per germline, CDR1 SGHRS and CDR2 YFSETQ. CDR3 length: 13 amino acids. The V and J ends lost 4 bases and 1 base respectively, with 9 bases between them. In DNA form, the CDR3 reads TGCGCCAGCAGCCAGGGGCGATCCTACGAGCAGTACTTC. The encoded protein is CASSQGRSYEQYF.

The chain joins TRBV7-3 to TRBJ2-7; 9 positions agree with TRBD1. The CDR3 runs to 15 residues. V gave up 2 bases and J gave up 2 bases; unmatched junction bases: 4. In germline, CDR1 is SGHTA, CDR2 FQGTGA. The CDR3 nucleotides read TGTGCCAGCAGCTTAGACAGGGGGACACCCTACGAGCAGTACTTC. Its translation is CASSLDRGTPYEQYF. Supplemented by reference TRBV7-3 and TRBJ2-7, the full variable domain reads GAGVSQTPSNKVTEKGKYVELRCDPISGHTALYWYRQSLGQGPEFLIYFQGTGAADDSGLPNDRFFAVRPEGSVSTLKIQRTERGDSAVYLCASSLDRGTPYEQYFGPGTRLTVT.

The V call is TRBV27, the J call TRBJ2-7, with D tentatively TRBD2 (6 bases). V was cut by 6 bases and J by 3 bases, with 12 bases left in between. The CDR3 runs to 13 residues. CDR1 and CDR2 (germline): MNHEY, SMNVEV (reference sequence). The CDR3 DNA reads as TGTGCCAGCAGCGGAGGGAGGTTCTACGAGCAGTACTTC. This translates into CASSGGRFYEQYF.

The V gene is TRBV7-8, the J gene TRBJ2-1; 9 positions agree with TRBD2. CDR1 is SGHVS, CDR2 FQNEAQ, per germline. V was pared by 1 base and J by 5 bases, with 9 bases of the junction left unmatched. This CDR3 spans 17 amino acids. The DNA of the CDR3 is TGTGCCAGCAGCTTAGATCTGCCAGCGGGGGGCGACAATGAGCAGTTCTTC. It specifies CASSLDLPAGGDNEQFF.

The V and J genes are TRBV6-5 and TRBJ2-2; 9 positions agree with TRBD2. The CDR3 has 15 residues. Germline CDR1 and CDR2: MNHEY and SVGAGI. V dropped 11 bases and J dropped 7; count of bases not matched to a gene: 14. In nucleotides, the CDR3 is TGTGCCGAGGGGCTCGCGGGGGGGCAAGTCGGGGAGCTGTTTTTT. This codes for CAEGLAGGQVGELFF.

The chain recombines TRBV11-2 with TRBJ1-3; 7 bases line up with TRBD1. V trimming: 5 bases; J trimming: 3 bases; junction bases outside the gene matches: 13. There are 17 residues in the CDR3. Germline V gene sequence: CDR1 SGHAT, CDR2 FQNNGV. CDR3 DNA sequence: TGTGCCAGCAGCCCAAGACAGGGCAGGGTAGTTGGAAACACCATATATTTT. It codes for CASSPRQGRVVGNTIYF.

The chain links TRBV11-2 to TRBJ1-2; D gene ambiguous. Trimming stripped 2 bases from V and 5 bases from J, with 9 bases between. This CDR3 has 13 amino acids. The germline gives CDR1 SGHAT, CDR2 FQNNGV. CDR3 loop: CASSLSQDYGYTF. In nucleotides, the CDR3 is TGTGCCAGCAGCTTATCCCAGGATTATGGCTACACCTTC.

The chain carries TRBV28 and TRBJ2-7, with 8 bases identical to TRBD2. Germline-derived CDR1 and CDR2 are MDHEN and SYDVKM. The trim removed 6 bases at V and 0 bases at J, leaving 4 bases unmatched. This CDR3 contains 14 residues. CDR3 protein: CASSLGGGSYEQYF. The CDR3 DNA sequence: TGTGCCAGCAGCCTCGGGGGGGGCTCCTACGAGCAGTACTTC.